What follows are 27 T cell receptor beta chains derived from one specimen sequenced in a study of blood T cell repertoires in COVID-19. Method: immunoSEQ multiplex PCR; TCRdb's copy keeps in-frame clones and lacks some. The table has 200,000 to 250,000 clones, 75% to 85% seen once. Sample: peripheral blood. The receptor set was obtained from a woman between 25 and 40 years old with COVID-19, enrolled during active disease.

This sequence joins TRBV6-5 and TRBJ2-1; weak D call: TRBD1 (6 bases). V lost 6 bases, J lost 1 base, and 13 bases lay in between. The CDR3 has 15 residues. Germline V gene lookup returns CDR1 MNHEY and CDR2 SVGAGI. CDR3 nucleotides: TGTGCCAGCAGAATTTCACAGGGATCCTACAATGAGCAGTTCTTC. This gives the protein CASRISQGSYNEQFF.

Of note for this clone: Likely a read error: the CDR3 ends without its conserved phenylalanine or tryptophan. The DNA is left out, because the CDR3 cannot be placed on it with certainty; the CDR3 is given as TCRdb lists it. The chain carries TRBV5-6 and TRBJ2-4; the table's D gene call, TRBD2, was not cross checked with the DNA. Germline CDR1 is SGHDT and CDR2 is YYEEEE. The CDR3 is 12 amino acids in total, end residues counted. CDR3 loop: CASSLGAGWNLR.

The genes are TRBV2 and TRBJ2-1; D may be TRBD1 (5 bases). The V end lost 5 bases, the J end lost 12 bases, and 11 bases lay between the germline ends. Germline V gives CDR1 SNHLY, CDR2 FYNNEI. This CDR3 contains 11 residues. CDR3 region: CASSLQGWQFF. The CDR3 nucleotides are TGTGCCAGCAGTCTCCAGGGATGGCAGTTCTTC. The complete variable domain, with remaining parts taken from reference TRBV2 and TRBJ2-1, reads EPEVTQTPSHQVTQMGQEVILRCVPISNHLYFYWYRQILGQKVEFLVSFYNNEISEKSEIFDDQFSVERPDGSNFTLKIRSTKLEDSAMYFCASSLQGWQFFGPGTRLTVL.

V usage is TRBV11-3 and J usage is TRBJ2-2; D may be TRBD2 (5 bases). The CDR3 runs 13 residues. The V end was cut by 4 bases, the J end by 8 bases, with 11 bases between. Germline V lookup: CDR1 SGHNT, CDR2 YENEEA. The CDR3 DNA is TGTGCCAGCAGCTCCCCCCGGGAAGGGGAGCTGTTTTTT. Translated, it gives CASSSPREGELFF.

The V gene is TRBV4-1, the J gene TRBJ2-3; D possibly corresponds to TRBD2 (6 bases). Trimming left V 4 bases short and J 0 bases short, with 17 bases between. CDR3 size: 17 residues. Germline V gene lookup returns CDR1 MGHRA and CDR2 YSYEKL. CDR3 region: CASSLSPGLPSTDTQYF. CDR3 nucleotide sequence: TGCGCCAGCAGCCTTAGCCCGGGACTGCCTAGCACAGATACGCAGTATTTT.

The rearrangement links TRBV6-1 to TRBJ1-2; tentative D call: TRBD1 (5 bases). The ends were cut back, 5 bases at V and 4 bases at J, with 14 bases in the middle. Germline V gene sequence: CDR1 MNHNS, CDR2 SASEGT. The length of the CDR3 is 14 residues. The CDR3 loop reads CASSSGGRIYGYTF. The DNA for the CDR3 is TGTGCCAGCAGTTCGGGGGGACGGATCTATGGCTACACCTTC.

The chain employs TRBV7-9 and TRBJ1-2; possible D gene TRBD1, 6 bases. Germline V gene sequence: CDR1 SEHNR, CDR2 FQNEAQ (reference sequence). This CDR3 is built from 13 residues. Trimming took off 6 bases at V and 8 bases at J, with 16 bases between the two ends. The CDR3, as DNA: TGTGCCAGCAGTCCAATTATAACAGGGGGCTACACCTTC. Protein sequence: CASSPIITGGYTF.

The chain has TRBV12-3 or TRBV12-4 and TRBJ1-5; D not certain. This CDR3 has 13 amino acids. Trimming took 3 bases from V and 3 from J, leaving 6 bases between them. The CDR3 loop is CASSFRDNQPQHF. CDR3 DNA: TGTGCCAGCAGTTTTCGGGACAATCAGCCCCAGCATTTT.

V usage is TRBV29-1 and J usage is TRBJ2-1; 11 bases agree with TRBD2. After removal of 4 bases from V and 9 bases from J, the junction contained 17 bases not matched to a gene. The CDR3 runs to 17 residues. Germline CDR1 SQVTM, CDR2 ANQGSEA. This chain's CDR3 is CSVGRSGLAEGGGEQFF. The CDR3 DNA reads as TGCAGCGTTGGGAGGTCGGGACTAGCGGAAGGAGGGGGTGAGCAGTTCTTC.

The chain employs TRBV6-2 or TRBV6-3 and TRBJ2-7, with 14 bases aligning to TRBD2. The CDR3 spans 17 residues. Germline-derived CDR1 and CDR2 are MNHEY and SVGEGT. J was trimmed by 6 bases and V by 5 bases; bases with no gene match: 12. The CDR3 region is CASSPGLAGGPWGEQYF. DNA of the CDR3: TGTGCCAGCAGTCCAGGACTAGCGGGGGGCCCATGGGGCGAGCAGTACTTC.

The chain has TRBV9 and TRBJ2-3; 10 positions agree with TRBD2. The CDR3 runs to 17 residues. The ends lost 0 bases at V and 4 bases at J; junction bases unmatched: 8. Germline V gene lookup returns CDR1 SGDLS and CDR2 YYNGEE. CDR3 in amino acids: CASSVGRGGTSADTQYF. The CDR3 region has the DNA TGTGCCAGCAGCGTAGGTAGGGGCGGGACTAGCGCAGATACGCAGTATTTT.

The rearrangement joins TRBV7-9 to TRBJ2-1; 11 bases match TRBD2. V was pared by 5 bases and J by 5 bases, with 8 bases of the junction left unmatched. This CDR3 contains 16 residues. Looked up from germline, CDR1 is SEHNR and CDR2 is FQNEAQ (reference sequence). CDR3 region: CASSILSGGANNEQFF. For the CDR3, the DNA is TGTGCCAGCAGCATACTTAGCGGGGGGGCGAACAATGAGCAGTTCTTC.

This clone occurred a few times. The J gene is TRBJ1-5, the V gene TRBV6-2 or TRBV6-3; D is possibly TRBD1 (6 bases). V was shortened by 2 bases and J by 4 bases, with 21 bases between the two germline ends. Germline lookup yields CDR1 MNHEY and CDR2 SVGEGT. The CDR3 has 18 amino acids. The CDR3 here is CASSYGQGMRGGNQPQHF. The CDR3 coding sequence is TGTGCCAGCAGTTACGGGCAGGGGATGAGAGGTGGGAATCAGCCCCAGCATTTT.

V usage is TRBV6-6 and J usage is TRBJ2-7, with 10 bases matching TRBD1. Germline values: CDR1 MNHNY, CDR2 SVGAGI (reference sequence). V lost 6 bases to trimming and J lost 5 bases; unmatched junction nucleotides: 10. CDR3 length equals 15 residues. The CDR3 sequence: CASRDAGQGLHEQYF. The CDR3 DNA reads TGTGCCAGCAGGGATGCGGGACAGGGGCTCCACGAGCAGTACTTC.

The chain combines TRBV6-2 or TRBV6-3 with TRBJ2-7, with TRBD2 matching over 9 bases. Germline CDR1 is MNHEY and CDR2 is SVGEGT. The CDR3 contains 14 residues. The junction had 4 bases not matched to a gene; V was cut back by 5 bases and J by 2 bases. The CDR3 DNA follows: TGTGCCAGCAGTCTAGCGGGATTTGCCTACGAGCAGTACTTC. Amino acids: CASSLAGFAYEQYF.

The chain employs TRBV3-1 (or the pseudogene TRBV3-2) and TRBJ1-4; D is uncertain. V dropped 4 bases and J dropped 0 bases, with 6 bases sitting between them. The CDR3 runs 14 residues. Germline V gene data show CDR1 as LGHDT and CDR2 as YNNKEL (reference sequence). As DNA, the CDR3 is TGTGCCAGCAGCCTTAGAACAACTAATGAAAAACTGTTTTTT. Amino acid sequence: CASSLRTTNEKLFF.

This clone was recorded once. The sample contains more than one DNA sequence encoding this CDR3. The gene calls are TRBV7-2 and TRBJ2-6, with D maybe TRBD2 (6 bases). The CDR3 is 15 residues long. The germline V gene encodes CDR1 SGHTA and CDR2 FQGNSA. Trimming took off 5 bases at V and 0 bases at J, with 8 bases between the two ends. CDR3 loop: CASSLGGSGANVLTF. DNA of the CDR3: TGTGCCAGCAGCCTGGGGGGCTCTGGGGCCAACGTCCTGACTTTC. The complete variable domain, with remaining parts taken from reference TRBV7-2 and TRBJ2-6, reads GAGVSQSPSNKVTEKGKDVELRCDPISGHTALYWYRQSLGQGLEFLIYFQGNSAPDKSGLPSDRFSAERTGGSVSTLTIQRTQQEDSAVYLCASSLGGSGANVLTFGAGSRLTVL.

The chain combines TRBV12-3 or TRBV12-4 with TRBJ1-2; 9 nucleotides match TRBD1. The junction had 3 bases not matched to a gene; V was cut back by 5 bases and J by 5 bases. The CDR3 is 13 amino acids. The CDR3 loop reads CASSGTGRYGYTF. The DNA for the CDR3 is TGTGCCAGCAGTGGGACAGGGAGATATGGCTACACCTTC.

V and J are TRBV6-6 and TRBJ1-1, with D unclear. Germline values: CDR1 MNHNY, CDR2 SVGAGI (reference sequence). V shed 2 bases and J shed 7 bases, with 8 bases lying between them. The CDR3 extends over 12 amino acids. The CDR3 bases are TGTGCCAGCAGTTACGGCCCAAATGAAGCTTTCTTT. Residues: CASSYGPNEAFF.

The CDR3 here is CASSYGGRAGAKETQYF. The CDR3 region has the DNA TGTGCCAGCAGTTACGGGGGGCGAGCGGGGGCAAAAGAGACCCAGTACTTC. The chain links TRBV6-2 or TRBV6-3 to TRBJ2-5; 8 bases align to TRBD2. In germline, CDR1 is MNHEY, CDR2 SVGEGT. Trimming at V came to 2 bases and at J to 3 bases, leaving 11 bases not matched to a gene. The CDR3 covers 17 residues.

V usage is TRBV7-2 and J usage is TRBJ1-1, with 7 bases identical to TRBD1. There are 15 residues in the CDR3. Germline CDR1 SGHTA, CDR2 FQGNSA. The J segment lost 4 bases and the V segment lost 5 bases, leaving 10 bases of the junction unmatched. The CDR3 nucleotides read TGTGCCAGCAGCATAACCGGGACAGACTCCACTGAAGCTTTCTTT. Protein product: CASSITGTDSTEAFF.

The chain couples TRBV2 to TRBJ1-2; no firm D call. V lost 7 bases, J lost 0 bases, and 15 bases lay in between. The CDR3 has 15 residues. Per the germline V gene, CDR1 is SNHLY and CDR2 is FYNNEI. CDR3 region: CASIFLGKANYGYTF. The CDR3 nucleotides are TGTGCCAGCATTTTCCTCGGTAAAGCTAACTATGGCTACACCTTC. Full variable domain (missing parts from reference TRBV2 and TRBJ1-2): EPEVTQTPSHQVTQMGQEVILRCVPISNHLYFYWYRQILGQKVEFLVSFYNNEISEKSEIFDDQFSVERPDGSNFTLKIRSTKLEDSAMYFCASIFLGKANYGYTFGSGTRLTVV.

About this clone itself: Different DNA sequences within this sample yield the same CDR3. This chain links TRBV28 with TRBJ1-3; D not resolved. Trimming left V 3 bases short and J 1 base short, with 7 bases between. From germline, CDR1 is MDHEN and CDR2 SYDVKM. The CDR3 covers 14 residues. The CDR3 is CASSFRGSGNTIYF. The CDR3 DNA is TGTGCCAGCAGTTTCCGGGGTTCTGGAAACACCATATATTTT.

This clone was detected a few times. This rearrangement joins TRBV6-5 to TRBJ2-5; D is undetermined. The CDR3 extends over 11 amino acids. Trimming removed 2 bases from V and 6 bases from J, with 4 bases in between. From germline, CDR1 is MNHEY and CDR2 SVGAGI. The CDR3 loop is CASSYLQTQYF. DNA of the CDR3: TGTGCCAGCAGTTACCTCCAGACCCAGTACTTC.

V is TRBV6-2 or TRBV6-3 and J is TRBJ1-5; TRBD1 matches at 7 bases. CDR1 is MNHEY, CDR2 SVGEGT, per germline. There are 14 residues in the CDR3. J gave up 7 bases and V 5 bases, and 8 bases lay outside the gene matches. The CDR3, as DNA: TGTGCCAGCAGTCTAGGGGGCTTGCGGCAGCCCCAGCATTTT. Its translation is CASSLGGLRQPQHF.

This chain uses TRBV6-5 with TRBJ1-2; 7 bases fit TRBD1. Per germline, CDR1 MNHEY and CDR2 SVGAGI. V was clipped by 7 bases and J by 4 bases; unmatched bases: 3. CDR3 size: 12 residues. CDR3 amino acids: CASTRTGYGYTF. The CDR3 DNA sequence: TGTGCCAGCACCCGGACAGGCTATGGCTACACCTTC.

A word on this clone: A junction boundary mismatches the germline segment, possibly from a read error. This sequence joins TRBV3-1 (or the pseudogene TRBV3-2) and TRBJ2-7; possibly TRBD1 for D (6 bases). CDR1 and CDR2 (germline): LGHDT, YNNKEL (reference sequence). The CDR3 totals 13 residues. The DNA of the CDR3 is TGTGCCAGCAGCCAAGACGACGGGACACAACAGCACTTC. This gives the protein CASSQDDGTQQHF.